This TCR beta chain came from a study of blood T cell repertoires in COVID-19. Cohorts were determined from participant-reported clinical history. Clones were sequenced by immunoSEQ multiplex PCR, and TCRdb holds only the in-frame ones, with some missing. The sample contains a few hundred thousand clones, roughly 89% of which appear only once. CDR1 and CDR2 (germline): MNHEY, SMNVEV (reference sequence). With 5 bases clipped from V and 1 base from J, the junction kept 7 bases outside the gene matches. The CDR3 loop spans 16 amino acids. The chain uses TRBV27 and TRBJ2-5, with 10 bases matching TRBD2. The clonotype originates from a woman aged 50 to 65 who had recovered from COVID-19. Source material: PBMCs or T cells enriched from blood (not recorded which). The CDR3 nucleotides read TGTGCCAGCAGTATCCGGTTAGCGGGGGGCCAAGAGACCCAGTACTTC. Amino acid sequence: CASSIRLAGGQETQYF.